Following are 14 T cell receptor beta chains from one sample sequenced in a study of cytomegalovirus exposure and HLA in healthy donors. PCR used 60 Vbeta primers and 13 Jbeta primers. TCRdb's copy holds only in-frame clones and misses some; the assay was immunoSEQ multiplex PCR. The data contain around 140,000 clones, over 70% of them singletons. The sample consisted of PBMCs. The receptor source for this set is a woman between 40 and 55 years old in good health and CMV-seronegative.

This clone was seen only a few times. The chain joins TRBV7-9 to TRBJ1-3, with 7 bases lining up with TRBD1. The V gene end was trimmed by 5 bases and the J gene end by 7 bases; junction bases not matched to a gene: 5. Germline CDR1 reads SEHNR; CDR2 reads FQNEAQ (reference sequence). The CDR3 loop spans 13 amino acids. The CDR3 nucleotides read TGTGCCAGCAGCCGGGACAGAGGGAACACCATATATTTT. Translated, it gives CASSRDRGNTIYF.

The table lists this clone with a few counts. The CDR3, as DNA: TGCAGCGTACAACCAATTTCCCGGGACAGCTCCCCCACCTTC. Amino acid sequence: CSVQPISRDSSPTF. V usage is TRBV29-1 and J usage is TRBJ1-2, with 7 bases that match TRBD1. After removal of 6 bases from V and 13 bases from J, the junction contained 20 bases not matched to a gene. The CDR3 loop spans 14 amino acids. Germline lookup yields CDR1 SQVTM and CDR2 ANQGSEA.

The rearrangement joins TRBV6-6 to TRBJ2-7; the match to TRBD1 covers 7 bases. The CDR3 has 13 residues. Looked up from germline, CDR1 is MNHNY and CDR2 is SVGAGI (reference sequence). V lost 5 bases, J lost 3 bases, and 4 bases stayed unmatched. This CDR3 is CASSPTGIYEQYF. The CDR3 nucleotides are TGTGCCAGCAGTCCGACAGGGATCTACGAGCAGTACTTC.

This chain joins TRBV19 and TRBJ2-1, with TRBD2 matching over 7 bases. Trimming took 4 bases from V and 2 from J; bases not matched to a gene: 2. The CDR3 runs to 14 residues. CDR1 is LNHDA, CDR2 SQIVND, per germline (reference sequence). The CDR3 loop is CASSTSGTYNEQFF. The DNA for the CDR3 is TGTGCCAGTAGTACTAGCGGAACCTACAATGAGCAGTTCTTC.

V usage is TRBV12-5 and J usage is TRBJ2-6, with D maybe TRBD2 (5 bases). The CDR3 is made up of 15 amino acids. Between the trimmed V and J ends, which lost 3 bases and 0 bases, there was a span of 6 bases. In germline, CDR1 is LGHNT, CDR2 FRNRAP. In DNA, the CDR3 is TGTGCTAGTGGTTTCGGGGTCTCTGGGGCCAACGTCCTGACTTTC. Protein: CASGFGVSGANVLTF.

The chain is built from TRBV30 and TRBJ2-7; weak D call: TRBD2 (5 bases). Germline CDR1 is GTSNPN and CDR2 is SVGIG (reference sequence). This CDR3 comprises 13 residues. Trimming left V 4 bases short and J 3 bases short, with 13 bases between. CDR3 sequence: CAWTSGLSYEQYF. The CDR3 DNA is TGTGCCTGGACCTCCGGACTTAGCTACGAGCAGTACTTC.

This chain connects TRBV7-7 to TRBJ2-1; D is undetermined. Trimming took 1 base from V and 0 from J, leaving 7 bases between them. CDR3 length: 15 residues. Germline-derived CDR1 and CDR2 are SSHAT and FNYEAQ (reference sequence). The CDR3 reads CASSLDSSSYNEQFF. The CDR3 DNA is TGTGCCAGCAGCTTAGACTCGAGCTCCTACAATGAGCAGTTCTTC. Drawing the rest from reference TRBV7-7 and TRBJ2-1, the complete variable domain is GAGVSQSPRYKVTKRGQDVTLRCDPISSHATLYWYQQALGQGPEFLTYFNYEAQPDKSGLPSDRFSAERPEGSISTLTIQRTEQRDSAMYRCASSLDSSSYNEQFFGPGTRLTVL.

The chain couples TRBV28 to TRBJ1-3, with 7 nucleotides matching TRBD1. Germline V CDR1 and CDR2: MDHEN, SYDVKM. The V gene end was trimmed by 2 bases and the J gene end by 4 bases; junction bases not matched to a gene: 5. This CDR3 is 15 amino acids long. The CDR3 sequence: CASSLGQAGGNTIYF. CDR3 DNA: TGTGCCAGCAGTTTAGGACAGGCGGGGGGAAACACCATATATTTT.

The count of this clone is one. This chain joins TRBV10-2 and TRBJ1-2, with TRBD1 matching 10 bases. Germline values: CDR1 WSHSY, CDR2 SAAADI. CDR3 length: 15 residues. The trim removed 6 bases at V and 6 bases at J, leaving 10 bases unmatched. The CDR3 DNA sequence: TGCGCCAGCAGCTCCCCTTCCGGGACAGGGGATGGCTACACCTTC. Amino acid sequence: CASSSPSGTGDGYTF.

This clone was found a few times. An end of the junction differs from the germline gene, which may be a read error. V is TRBV7-9 and J is TRBJ1-6, with TRBD1 as a possible D gene (5 bases). The V gene's germline CDR1 is SEHNR and CDR2 FQNEAQ (reference sequence). The CDR3 totals 18 residues. CDR3 amino acids: CSSSPHSVGHLNNSPLHF. The CDR3 DNA sequence: TGTTCCAGCAGCCCGCATTCCGTAGGACACCTCAATAATTCACCCCTCCACTTT.

This clone was detected only once. This chain links TRBV27 with TRBJ1-3; no definite D call. Germline CDR1 reads MNHEY; CDR2 reads SMNVEV (reference sequence). This CDR3 contains 16 residues. V lost 5 bases and J lost 0, with 14 bases in between. CDR3 region: CASSRTGMSSGNTIYF. The CDR3 DNA sequence: TGTGCCAGCAGTCGGACGGGGATGAGCTCTGGAAACACCATATATTTT.

This clone showed up just a few times. This chain uses TRBV7-9 with TRBJ2-1; 8 bases are a match to TRBD2. The CDR3 spans 14 residues. Germline values: CDR1 SEHNR, CDR2 FQNEAQ (reference sequence). After removal of 6 bases from V and 5 bases from J, the junction contained 6 bases not matched to a gene. The CDR3 nucleotides are TGTGCCAGCAGGTCAGCGGGGGACAACAATGAGCAGTTCTTC. Its protein is CASRSAGDNNEQFF.

This clone showed up just once. V and J are TRBV9 and TRBJ2-1; D possibly corresponds to TRBD1 (5 bases). The CDR3 runs to 15 residues. The germline CDR1 and CDR2 sequences are SGDLS and YYNGEE. Trimming stripped 0 bases from V and 6 bases from J, with 13 bases between. For the CDR3, the DNA is TGTGCCAGCAGCGTAGGGTCCAGGGCCGGCAATGAGCAGTTCTTC. Its protein product is CASSVGSRAGNEQFF.

The rearrangement joins TRBV7-9 to TRBJ2-5, with 12 bases aligning to TRBD2. V gave up 7 bases and J gave up 5 bases; unmatched junction bases: 5. There are 14 residues in the CDR3. Germline lookup yields CDR1 SEHNR and CDR2 FQNEAQ (reference sequence). This CDR3 is CASNPSGGAETQYF. The CDR3 nucleotides are TGTGCCAGCAACCCTAGCGGGGGGGCGGAGACCCAGTACTTC.